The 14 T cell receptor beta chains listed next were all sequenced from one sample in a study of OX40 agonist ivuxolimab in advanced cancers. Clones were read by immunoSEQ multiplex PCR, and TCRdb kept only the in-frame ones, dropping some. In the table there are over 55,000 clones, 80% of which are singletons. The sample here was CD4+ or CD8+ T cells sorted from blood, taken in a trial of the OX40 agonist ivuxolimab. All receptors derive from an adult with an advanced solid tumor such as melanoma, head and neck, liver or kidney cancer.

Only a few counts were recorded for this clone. CDR3 sequence reads: CASRRPDRGRGGYTF. The DNA for the CDR3 is TGTGCCAGCAGGCGACCAGACAGGGGGCGCGGTGGCTACACCTTC. This chain joins TRBV6-5 and TRBJ1-2; 10 nucleotides agree with TRBD1. In germline, CDR1 is MNHEY, CDR2 SVGAGI. The length of the CDR3 is 15 residues. With V trimmed by 6 bases and J by 7 bases, 11 bases remained unmatched.

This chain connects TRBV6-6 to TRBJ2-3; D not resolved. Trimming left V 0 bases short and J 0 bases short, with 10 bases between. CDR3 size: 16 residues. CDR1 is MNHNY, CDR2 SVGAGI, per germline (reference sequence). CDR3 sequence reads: CASSYSPDPSTDTQYF. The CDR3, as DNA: TGTGCCAGCAGTTACTCTCCGGACCCGAGCACAGATACGCAGTATTTT.

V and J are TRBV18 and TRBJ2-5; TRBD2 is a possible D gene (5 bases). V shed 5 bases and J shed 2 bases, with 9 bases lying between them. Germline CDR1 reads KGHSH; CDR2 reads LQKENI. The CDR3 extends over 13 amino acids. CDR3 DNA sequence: TGTGCCAGCTCATCCGGGGTTCAAGAGACCCAGTACTTC. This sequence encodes CASSSGVQETQYF.

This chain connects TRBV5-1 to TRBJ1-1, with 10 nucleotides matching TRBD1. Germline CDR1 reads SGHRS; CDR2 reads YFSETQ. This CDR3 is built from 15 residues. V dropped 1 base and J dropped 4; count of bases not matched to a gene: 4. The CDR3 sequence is CASSLQGQGGTEAFF. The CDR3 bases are TGCGCCAGCAGCTTGCAAGGACAGGGGGGCACTGAAGCTTTCTTT.

The CDR3 is CASSFGTSGINEQFF. In nucleotides, the CDR3 is TGTGCCAGCAGCTTTGGGACTAGCGGGATCAATGAGCAGTTCTTC. The V gene is TRBV11-2, the J gene TRBJ2-1; 13 bases agree with TRBD2. The CDR3 totals 15 residues. V shed 3 bases, J shed 6 bases, and the junction held 2 bases outside the gene matches. Germline values: CDR1 SGHAT, CDR2 FQNNGV.

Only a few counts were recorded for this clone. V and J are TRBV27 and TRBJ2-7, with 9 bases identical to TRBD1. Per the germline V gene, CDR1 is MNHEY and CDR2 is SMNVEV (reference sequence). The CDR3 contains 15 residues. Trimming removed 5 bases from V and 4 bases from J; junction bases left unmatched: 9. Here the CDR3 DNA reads TGTGCCAGCAGTCTTGATGGACAGGGGTTGTACGAGCAGTACTTC. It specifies CASSLDGQGLYEQYF.

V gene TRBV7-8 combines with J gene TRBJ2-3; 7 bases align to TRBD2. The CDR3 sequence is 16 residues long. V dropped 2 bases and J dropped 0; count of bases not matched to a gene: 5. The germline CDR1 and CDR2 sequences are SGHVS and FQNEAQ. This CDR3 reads CASSLMREPSTDTQYF. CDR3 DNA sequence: TGTGCCAGCAGCTTAATGCGGGAGCCGAGCACAGATACGCAGTATTTT.

The CDR3 region has the DNA TGTGCCAGCATAGGGGACGGCTATGGCTACACCTTC. Protein: CASIGDGYGYTF. This chain links TRBV2 with TRBJ1-2; the D gene is possibly TRBD1 (5 bases). This CDR3 has 12 amino acids. From germline, CDR1 is SNHLY and CDR2 FYNNEI. V was clipped by 7 bases and J by 4 bases, with 10 bases between them.

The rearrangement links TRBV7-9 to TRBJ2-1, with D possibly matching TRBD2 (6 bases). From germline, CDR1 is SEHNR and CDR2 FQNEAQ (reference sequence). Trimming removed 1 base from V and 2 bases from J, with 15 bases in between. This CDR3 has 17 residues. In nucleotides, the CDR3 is TGTGCCAGCAGCTTAGGTGGCGGGGCTCGGACCTACAATGAGCAGTTCTTC. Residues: CASSLGGGARTYNEQFF.

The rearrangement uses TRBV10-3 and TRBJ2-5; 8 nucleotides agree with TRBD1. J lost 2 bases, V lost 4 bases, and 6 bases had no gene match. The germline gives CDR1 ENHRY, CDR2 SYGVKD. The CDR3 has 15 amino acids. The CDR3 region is CAISGTGNVQETQYF. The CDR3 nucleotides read TGTGCCATCAGTGGGACAGGGAATGTGCAAGAGACCCAGTACTTC.

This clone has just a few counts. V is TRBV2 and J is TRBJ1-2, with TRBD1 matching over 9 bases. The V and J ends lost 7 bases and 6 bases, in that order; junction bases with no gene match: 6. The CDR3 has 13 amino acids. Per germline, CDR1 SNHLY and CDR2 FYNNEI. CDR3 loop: CASNTGGRDGYTF. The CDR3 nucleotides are TGTGCCAGCAACACAGGGGGCCGGGATGGCTACACCTTC.

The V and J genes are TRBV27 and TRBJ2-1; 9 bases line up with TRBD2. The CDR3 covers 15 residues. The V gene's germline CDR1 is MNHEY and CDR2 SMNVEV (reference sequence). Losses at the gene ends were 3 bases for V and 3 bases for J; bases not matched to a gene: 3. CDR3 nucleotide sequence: TGTGCCAGCAGTTTTAAAGCGGGAGGCTACAATGAGCAGTTCTTC. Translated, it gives CASSFKAGGYNEQFF.

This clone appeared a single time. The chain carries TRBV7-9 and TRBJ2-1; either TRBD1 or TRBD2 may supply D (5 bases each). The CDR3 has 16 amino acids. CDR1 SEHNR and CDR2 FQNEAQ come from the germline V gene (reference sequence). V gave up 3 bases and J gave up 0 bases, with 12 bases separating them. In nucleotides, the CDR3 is TGTGCCAGCAGCTTGGGGACGGCCAGCTCCTACAATGAGCAGTTCTTC. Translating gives CASSLGTASSYNEQFF.

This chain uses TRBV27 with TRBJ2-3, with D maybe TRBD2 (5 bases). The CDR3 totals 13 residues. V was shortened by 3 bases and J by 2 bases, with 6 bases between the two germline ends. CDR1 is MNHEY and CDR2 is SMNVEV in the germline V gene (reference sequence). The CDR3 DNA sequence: TGTGCCAGCAGTTTCCGGGACACAGATACGCAGTATTTT. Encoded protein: CASSFRDTDTQYF.